This TCR beta chain comes out of a study of blood T cell repertoires in COVID-19. Across the whole study: T cells, B-cell-depleted T cells, or PBMCs supplied cDNA or gDNA.

Germline V gene lookup returns CDR1 SGHTA and CDR2 FQGNSA. V shed 5 bases and J 5 bases; nucleotides not matched to a gene: 11. The CDR3 is 17 amino acids. Original processing methods: Estimates of nucleated cell counts were drawn from the amplification of reference gene primers. Profiled with immunoSEQ multiplex PCR; TCRdb holds only in-frame clones, not every one. V and J calls and clone size are copied from that table; D and trimming were computed from the DNA. The sample gives 300,000 to 400,000 clones, 87% of which show up once; just under 6.5% is in the top ten. The receptor comes from a woman aged 45 to 65 with COVID-19, enrolled during active disease. The rearrangement joins TRBV7-2 to TRBJ2-1; 11 nucleotides line up with TRBD2. The sequencing sample was made of peripheral blood. CDR3 DNA: TGTGCCAGCAGCCTAACGACTAGCGGGAAGTTGCACAATGAGCAGTTCTTC. As protein: CASSLTTSGKLHNEQFF.